This is a list of T cell receptor beta chains from one sample in a study of blood T cell repertoires in COVID-19. Using immunoSEQ multiplex PCR, the repertoire was profiled, and TCRdb retains in-frame clones only, with some absent. The sample shows some 150,000 clones, around 84% of them seen only once. Sequenced: peripheral blood. These receptors were taken from a man older than 75 with acute or convalescent COVID-19. Each CDR3 is given with its conserved first and last residue. A D gene is named only where the DNA matches it firmly. Not all rows give a size; the values are once, few, many and, for expanded clones, a class.

J: TRBJ1-2
size: NA
V: TRBV6-6
D: NA
CDR3: CASRDSANYGYTF
DNA: TGTGCCAGCAGGGACAGTGCTAACTATGGCTACACCTTC

J: TRBJ2-1
size: NA
V: TRBV5-1
D: TRBD2
CDR3: CASSPPLAGASYNEQFF
DNA: TGCGCCAGCAGTCCGCCCCTAGCGGGGGCCTCCTACAATGAGCAGTTCTTC

J: TRBJ2-2
size: once
V: TRBV11-3
D: NA
CDR3: CASSLDGHAGELFF
DNA: TGTGCCAGCAGCTTAGATGGGCACGCCGGGGAGCTGTTTTTT

J: TRBJ2-3
size: NA
V: TRBV6-6
D: NA
CDR3: CASSPRGGGTDTQYF
DNA: TGTGCCAGCAGTCCTCGGGGCGGGGGCACAGATACGCAGTATTTT

J: TRBJ2-7
size: NA
V: TRBV4-1
D: NA
CDR3: CASGSQALSSYEQYF
DNA: TGCGCCAGCGGTTCACAGGCTCTAAGCTCCTACGAGCAGTACTTC

J: TRBJ2-1
size: NA
V: TRBV7-3
D: NA
CDR3: CASSSRDTNEQFF
DNA: TGTGCCAGCAGCTCCCGGGACACCAATGAGCAGTTCTTC

J: TRBJ1-1
size: NA
V: TRBV12-3/TRBV12-4
D: NA
CDR3: CAGRGGSNTEAFF
DNA: TGTGCCGGACGAGGGGGATCGAACACTGAAGCTTTCTTT

J: TRBJ2-1
size: NA
V: TRBV4-1
D: TRBD2
CDR3: CASSQATGTSGHNEQFF
DNA: TGCGCCAGCAGCCAAGCCACCGGGACTAGCGGACACAATGAGCAGTTCTTC

J: TRBJ1-3
size: NA
V: TRBV6-5
D: TRBD1
CDR3: CASSLDRDSGNTIYF
DNA: TGTGCCAGCAGCCTTGACAGGGACTCTGGAAACACCATATATTTT

J: TRBJ2-5
size: NA
V: TRBV7-3
D: NA
CDR3: CASSLTGLGARETQYF
DNA: TGTGCCAGCAGCTTAACGGGACTCGGGGCCAGAGAGACCCAGTACTTC

J: TRBJ1-6
size: NA
V: TRBV7-2
D: NA
CDR3: CASSLDRGAPLHF
DNA: TGTGCCAGCAGCTTAGATCGGGGTGCACCCCTCCACTTT

J: TRBJ1-4
size: NA
V: TRBV6-5
D: NA
CDR3: CASSPVAFEKLFF
DNA: TGTGCCAGCAGTCCCGTGGCTTTTGAAAAACTGTTTTTT

J: TRBJ1-2
size: NA
V: TRBV2
D: NA
CDR3: CASTSQDRNYGYTF
DNA: TGTGCCAGCACCTCGCAAGACAGGAACTATGGCTACACCTTC

J: TRBJ1-5
size: NA
V: TRBV7-2
D: NA
CDR3: CASSLRGDEGPQHF
DNA: TGTGCCAGCAGCTTAAGGGGTGATGAAGGGCCCCAGCATTTT

J: TRBJ1-2
size: NA
V: TRBV29-1
D: TRBD1
CDR3: CSVEKPGTGYGYTF
DNA: TGCAGCGTTGAAAAACCCGGGACAGGCTATGGCTACACCTTC

J: TRBJ1-1
size: NA
V: TRBV20-1
D: NA
CDR3: CSANDIWSTEAFF
DNA: TGCAGTGCTAATGACATCTGGAGCACTGAAGCTTTCTTT

J: TRBJ2-5
size: NA
V: TRBV5-1
D: TRBD1
CDR3: CASIGGTGPQETQYF
DNA: TGCGCCAGCATCGGGGGGACAGGGCCACAAGAGACCCAGTACTTC

J: TRBJ2-1
size: NA
V: TRBV6-4
D: TRBD2
CDR3: CASSQLADNEQFF
DNA: TGTGCCAGCAGTCAACTAGCGGACAATGAGCAGTTCTTC

J: TRBJ2-2
size: NA
V: TRBV5-1
D: TRBD1
CDR3: CASSLAAGGTGELFF
DNA: TGCGCCAGCAGCTTGGCCGCAGGGGGTACCGGGGAGCTGTTTTTT

J: TRBJ1-2
size: NA
V: TRBV5-4
D: NA
CDR3: CASSPGANYGYTF
DNA: TGTGCCAGCAGCCCCGGGGCTAACTATGGCTACACCTTC

J: TRBJ2-2
size: once
V: TRBV19
D: NA
CDR3: CASSSNGGPRTGELFF
DNA: TGTGCCAGTAGTTCTAACGGGGGGCCTAGGACCGGGGAGCTGTTTTTT

J: TRBJ2-1
size: NA
V: TRBV18
D: NA
CDR3: CASSPRGRAYNEQFF
DNA: TGTGCCAGCTCACCAAGAGGCAGAGCATACAATGAGCAGTTCTTC

J: TRBJ1-3
size: NA
V: TRBV19
D: TRBD1
CDR3: CASSLQGISGNTIYF
DNA: TGTGCCAGTAGCTTACAGGGGATCTCTGGAAACACCATATATTTT

J: TRBJ2-5
size: NA
V: TRBV7-3
D: NA
CDR3: CASSPNPGQETQYF
DNA: TGTGCCAGCAGCCCTAATCCAGGACAAGAGACCCAGTACTTC

J: TRBJ2-1
size: once
V: TRBV24-1
D: NA
CDR3: CATSDQALNEQFF
DNA: TGTGCCACCAGTGACCAAGCCCTCAATGAGCAGTTCTTC

J: TRBJ1-2
size: NA
V: TRBV14
D: NA
CDR3: CASSQDPFYGYTF
DNA: TGTGCCAGCAGCCAAGACCCATTCTATGGCTACACCTTC

J: TRBJ1-5
size: NA
V: TRBV6-5
D: TRBD1
CDR3: CASSRGQGWDQPQHF
DNA: TGTGCCAGCAGTAGGGGACAGGGTTGGGATCAGCCCCAGCATTTT

J: TRBJ1-2
size: once
V: TRBV5-6
D: TRBD1
CDR3: CASRNQGGGGYTF
DNA: TGTGCCAGCAGGAACCAGGGGGGAGGTGGCTACACCTTC

J: TRBJ2-1
size: NA
V: TRBV7-8
D: TRBD1
CDR3: CASSLPSLRQGNSEQFF
DNA: TGTGCCAGCAGCTTACCGTCCCTGCGACAGGGGAACTCTGAGCAGTTCTTC

J: TRBJ1-1
size: NA
V: TRBV13
D: TRBD1
CDR3: CASSLFSRGRPGTEAFF
DNA: TGTGCCAGCAGCTTATTCAGCAGGGGGCGCCCGGGCACTGAAGCTTTCTTT

J: TRBJ1-4
size: NA
V: TRBV28
D: NA
CDR3: CASSPGLLLNEKLFF
DNA: TGTGCCAGCAGTCCGGGACTGCTTCTAAATGAAAAACTGTTTTTT

J: TRBJ1-2
size: NA
V: TRBV7-9
D: TRBD1
CDR3: CASTLGGGNYGYTF
DNA: TGTGCCAGCACCTTAGGGGGCGGCAACTATGGCTACACCTTC

J: TRBJ2-4
size: NA
V: TRBV4-3
D: NA
CDR3: CASSQDSEKAFLAKNIQYF
DNA: TGCGCCAGCAGCCAAGATTCGGAGAAGGCCTTCCTAGCCAAAAACATTCAGTACTTC

J: TRBJ2-7
size: NA
V: TRBV7-2
D: NA
CDR3: CASSLKVSGRTYEQYF
DNA: TGTGCCAGCAGCTTAAAGGTTAGCGGCAGAACCTACGAGCAGTACTTC

J: TRBJ1-2
size: NA
V: TRBV19
D: NA
CDR3: CASSLLQVANYGYTF
DNA: TGTGCCAGTAGCTTACTCCAGGTAGCTAACTATGGCTACACCTTC

J: TRBJ1-5
size: NA
V: TRBV6-4
D: NA
CDR3: CASRANSYSNQPQHF
DNA: TGTGCCAGCAGGGCAAACAGTTATAGCAATCAGCCCCAGCATTTT

J: TRBJ2-2
size: few
V: TRBV6-5
D: TRBD2
CDR3: CASRLAANTGELFF
DNA: TGTGCCAGCAGGCTAGCGGCGAACACCGGGGAGCTGTTTTTT

J: TRBJ2-3
size: NA
V: TRBV5-6
D: TRBD2
CDR3: CASILRGGSTDTQYF
DNA: TGTGCCAGCATCTTACGGGGGGGAAGCACAGATACGCAGTATTTT

J: TRBJ1-2
size: NA
V: TRBV25-1
D: NA
CDR3: CASRSDQGLQGYTF
DNA: TGTGCCAGCAGAAGCGATCAGGGGCTGCAGGGCTACACCTTC

J: TRBJ2-1
size: NA
V: TRBV27
D: TRBD2
CDR3: CASSLPLAGAYNEQFF
DNA: TGTGCCAGCAGTTTACCGCTAGCGGGGGCATACAATGAGCAGTTCTTC

J: TRBJ1-6
size: few
V: TRBV2
D: NA
CDR3: CASKEGLWNSPLHF
DNA: TGTGCCAGCAAGGAGGGACTGTGGAATTCACCCCTCCACTTT

J: TRBJ1-6
size: NA
V: TRBV2
D: TRBD1
CDR3: CASRTGDGSPLHF
DNA: TGTGCCAGCAGGACAGGGGATGGGTCACCCCTCCACTTT

J: TRBJ2-5
size: NA
V: TRBV4-3
D: NA
CDR3: CASSQEGTGETQYF
DNA: TGCGCCAGCAGCCAAGAAGGGACTGGAGAGACCCAGTACTTC

J: TRBJ2-3
size: NA
V: TRBV4-2
D: TRBD2
CDR3: CASSQSGGASTDTQYF
DNA: TGTGCCAGCAGCCAAAGCGGGGGGGCTAGCACAGATACGCAGTATTTT

J: TRBJ2-3
size: once
V: TRBV4-1
D: TRBD2
CDR3: CASSQEKGWRGINTDTQYF
DNA: TGCGCCAGCAGCCAAGAAAAGGGGTGGCGGGGGATAAACACAGATACGCAGTATTTT

J: TRBJ1-5
size: NA
V: TRBV7-2
D: NA
CDR3: CASSLRRGDQPQHF
DNA: TGTGCCAGCAGCCTCAGGAGGGGTGATCAGCCCCAGCATTTT

J: TRBJ1-2
size: NA
V: TRBV6-5
D: NA
CDR3: CASSYSIGSYGYTF
DNA: TGTGCCAGCAGTTACTCGATTGGCTCCTATGGCTACACCTTC

J: TRBJ1-2
size: NA
V: TRBV7-2
D: NA
CDR3: CASSSTGSEGHGYTF
DNA: TGTGCCAGCAGCTCGACCGGGAGTGAGGGTCATGGCTACACCTTC

J: TRBJ1-1
size: NA
V: TRBV5-6
D: NA
CDR3: CASSLGQITEAFF
DNA: TGTGCCAGCAGCTTGGGACAGATAACTGAAGCTTTCTTT

J: TRBJ2-7
size: NA
V: TRBV2
D: TRBD1
CDR3: CASRSSGTGRYEQYF
DNA: TGTGCCAGCCGCTCCTCCGGGACAGGGCGTTACGAGCAGTACTTC

J: TRBJ1-1
size: NA
V: TRBV19
D: NA
CDR3: CASSMDRNTEAFF
DNA: TGTGCCAGTAGTATGGACAGGAACACTGAAGCTTTCTTT